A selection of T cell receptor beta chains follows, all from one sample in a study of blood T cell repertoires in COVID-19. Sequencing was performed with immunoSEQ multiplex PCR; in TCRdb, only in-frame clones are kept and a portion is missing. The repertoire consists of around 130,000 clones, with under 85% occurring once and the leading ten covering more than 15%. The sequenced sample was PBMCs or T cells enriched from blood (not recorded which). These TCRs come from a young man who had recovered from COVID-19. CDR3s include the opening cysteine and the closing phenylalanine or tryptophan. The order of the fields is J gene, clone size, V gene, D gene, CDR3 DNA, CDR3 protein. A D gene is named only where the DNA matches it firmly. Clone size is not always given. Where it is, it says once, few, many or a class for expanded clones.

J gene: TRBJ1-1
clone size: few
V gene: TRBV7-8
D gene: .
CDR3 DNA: TGTGCCAGCAGCTTAGCGGGGGGGCTCCCTGAAGCTTTCTTT
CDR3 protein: CASSLAGGLPEAFF

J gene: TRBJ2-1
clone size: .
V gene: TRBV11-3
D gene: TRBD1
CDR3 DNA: TGTGCCAGCAGCCCGACAGGGGAGGATTACAATGAGCAGTTCTTC
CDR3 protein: CASSPTGEDYNEQFF

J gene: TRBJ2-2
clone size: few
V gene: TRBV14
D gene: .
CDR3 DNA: TGTGCCAGCAGCCAGGAAGGGACATCTTTGAACACCGGGGAGCTGTTTTTT
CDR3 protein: CASSQEGTSLNTGELFF

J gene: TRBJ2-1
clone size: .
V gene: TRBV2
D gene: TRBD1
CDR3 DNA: TGTGCCAGCAGTGTGGACAGGACCTACAATGAGCAGTTCTTC
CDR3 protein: CASSVDRTYNEQFF

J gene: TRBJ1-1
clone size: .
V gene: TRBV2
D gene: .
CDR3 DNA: TGTGCCAGCAGTCCACAGGGTTACACTGAAGCTTTCTTT
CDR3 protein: CASSPQGYTEAFF

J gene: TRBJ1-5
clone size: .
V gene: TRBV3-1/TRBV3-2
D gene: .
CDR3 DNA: TGTGCCAGCAGCCAAGAAGGCGGCCATCAGCCCCAGCATTTT
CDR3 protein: CASSQEGGHQPQHF

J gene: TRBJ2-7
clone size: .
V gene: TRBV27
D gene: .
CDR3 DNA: TGTGCCAGCAGTTTATCGTGGCAGGCGGGGACCTACGAGCAGTACTTC
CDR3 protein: CASSLSWQAGTYEQYF

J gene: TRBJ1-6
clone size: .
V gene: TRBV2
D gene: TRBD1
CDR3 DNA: TGTGCCAGCAGCGTGGGACAGGATGGTTTATCACCCCTCCACTTT
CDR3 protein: CASSVGQDGLSPLHF

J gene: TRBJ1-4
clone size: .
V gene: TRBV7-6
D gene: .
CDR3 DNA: TGTGCCAGCAGCTCGGGGGTTGAAAAACTGTTTTTT
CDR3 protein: CASSSGVEKLFF

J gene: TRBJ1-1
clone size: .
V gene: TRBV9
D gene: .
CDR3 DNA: TGTGCCAGCAGCGTAGTCAGACAGGAAGCTTTCTTT
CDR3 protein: CASSVVRQEAFF

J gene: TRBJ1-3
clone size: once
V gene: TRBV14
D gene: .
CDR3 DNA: TGTGCCAGCAGCCCCCTCGGGGAGCCTGGAAACACCATATATTTT
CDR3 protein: CASSPLGEPGNTIYF

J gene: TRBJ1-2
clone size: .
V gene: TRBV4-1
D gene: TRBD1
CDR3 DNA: TGCGCCAGCAGCCAAGGGACAGGGGACTATGGCTACACCTTC
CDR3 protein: CASSQGTGDYGYTF

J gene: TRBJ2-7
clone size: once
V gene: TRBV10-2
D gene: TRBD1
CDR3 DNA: TGCGCCAGCAGTGAAGGGGGACAGGGGGGCTACGAGCAGTACTTC
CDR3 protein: CASSEGGQGGYEQYF

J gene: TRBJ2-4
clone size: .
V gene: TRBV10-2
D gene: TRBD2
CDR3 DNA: TGCGCCAGCAGTGAGGGCGGGAGGGCCCAAAACATTCAGTACTTC
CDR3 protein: CASSEGGRAQNIQYF

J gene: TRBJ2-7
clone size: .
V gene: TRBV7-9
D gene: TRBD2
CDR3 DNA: TGTGCCAGCAGCTTCGGCGGGAGAACTACCTACGAGCAGTACTTC
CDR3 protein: CASSFGGRTTYEQYF

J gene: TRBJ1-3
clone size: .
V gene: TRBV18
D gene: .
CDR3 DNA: TGTGCCAGCTCACCAGGGCAGGGAGGAAACACCATATATTTT
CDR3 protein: CASSPGQGGNTIYF

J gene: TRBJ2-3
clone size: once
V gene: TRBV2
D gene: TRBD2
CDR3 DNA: TGTGCCAGCAGTCCTAAACTAGCGGGAATTGGGACAGATACGCAGTATTTT
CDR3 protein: CASSPKLAGIGTDTQYF

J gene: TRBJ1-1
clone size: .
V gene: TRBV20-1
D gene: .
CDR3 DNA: TGCAGTGCTAGGGGAGACACTGAAGCTTTCTTT
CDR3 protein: CSARGDTEAFF

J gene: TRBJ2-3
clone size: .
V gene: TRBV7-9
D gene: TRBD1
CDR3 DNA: TGTGCCAGCAGCTCACCCAGGGGGCCAGATACGCAGTATTTT
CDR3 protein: CASSSPRGPDTQYF

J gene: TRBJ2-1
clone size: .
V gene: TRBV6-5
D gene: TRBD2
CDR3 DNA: TGTGCCAGCACTCCGGGGGGACTCAATGAGCAGTTCTTC
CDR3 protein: CASTPGGLNEQFF

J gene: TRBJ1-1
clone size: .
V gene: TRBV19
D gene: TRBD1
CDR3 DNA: TGTGCCAGTCGGGACAGCTCGAACACTGAAGCTTTCTTT
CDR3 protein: CASRDSSNTEAFF

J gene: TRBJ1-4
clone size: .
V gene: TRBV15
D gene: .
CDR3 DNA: TGTGCCACCAGCAGAGATGCCTCGGGGGGATCCGAAAAACTGTTTTTT
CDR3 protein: CATSRDASGGSEKLFF

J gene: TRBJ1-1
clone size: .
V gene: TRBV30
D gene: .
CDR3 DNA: TGTGCCTGGATCGGACAGTTGAACACTGAAGCTTTCTTT
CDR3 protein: CAWIGQLNTEAFF

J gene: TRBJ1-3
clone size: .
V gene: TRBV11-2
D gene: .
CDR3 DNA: TGTGCCAGCAGCTTAGGGTCGGGGGGAACTGTCTCTGGAAACACCATATATTTT
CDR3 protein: CASSLGSGGTVSGNTIYF

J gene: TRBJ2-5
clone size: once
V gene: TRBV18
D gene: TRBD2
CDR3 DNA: TGTGCCAGCTCACCCGGGAGGGAGAATCAAGAGACCCAGTACTTC
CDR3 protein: CASSPGRENQETQYF

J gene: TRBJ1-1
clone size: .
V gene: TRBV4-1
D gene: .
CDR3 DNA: TGCGCCAGCCGCTCGGGGGGCAGCACTGAAGCTTTCTTT
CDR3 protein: CASRSGGSTEAFF

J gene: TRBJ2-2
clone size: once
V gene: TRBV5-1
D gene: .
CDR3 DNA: TGCGCCAGCAGCTTGGCTCAGGGTCACGGGGAGCTGTTTTTT
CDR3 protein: CASSLAQGHGELFF

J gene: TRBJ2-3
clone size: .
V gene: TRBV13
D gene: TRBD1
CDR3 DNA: TGTGCCAGCAGCACTGGGACAGGGAGAGTAGATACGCAGTATTTT
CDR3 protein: CASSTGTGRVDTQYF

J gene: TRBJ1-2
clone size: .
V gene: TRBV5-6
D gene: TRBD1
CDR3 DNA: TGTGCCAGCAGCTTGGGACAGGGGGTCTATGGCTACACCTTC
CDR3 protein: CASSLGQGVYGYTF

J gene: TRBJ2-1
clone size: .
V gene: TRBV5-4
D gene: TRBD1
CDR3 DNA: TGTGCCAGCAGCTTGGCCGGGACAGCCCCTAATTATGAGCAGTTCTTC
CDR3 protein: CASSLAGTAPNYEQFF

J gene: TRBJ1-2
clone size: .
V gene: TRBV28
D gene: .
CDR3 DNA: TGTGCCAGCACCGGGACTGCCACTAACTATGGCTACACCTTC
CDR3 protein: CASTGTATNYGYTF

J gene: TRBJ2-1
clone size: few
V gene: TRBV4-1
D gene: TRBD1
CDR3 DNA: TGCGCCAGCAGCCAAGACGGACAGGGTTACAATGAGCAGTTCTTC
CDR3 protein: CASSQDGQGYNEQFF

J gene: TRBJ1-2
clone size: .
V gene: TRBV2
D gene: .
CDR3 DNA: TGTGCCAGCAGTGACCCAGGGCCTACTAACTATGGCTACACCTTC
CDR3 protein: CASSDPGPTNYGYTF

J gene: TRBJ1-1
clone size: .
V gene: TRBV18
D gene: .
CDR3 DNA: TGTGCCAGCTCACCGACTCCCGCTGGCGCTGAAGCTTTCTTT
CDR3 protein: CASSPTPAGAEAFF

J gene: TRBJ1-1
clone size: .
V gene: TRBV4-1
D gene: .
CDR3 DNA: TGCGCCAGCAGCCTCTCAGGGCCCTCTGAAGCTTTCTTT
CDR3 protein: CASSLSGPSEAFF

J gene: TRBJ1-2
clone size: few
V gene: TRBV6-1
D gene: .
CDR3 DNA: TGTGCCAGCAGTGATTGGCAGAACTATGGCTACACCTTC
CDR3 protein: CASSDWQNYGYTF

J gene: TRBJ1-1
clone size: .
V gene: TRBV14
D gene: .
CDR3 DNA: TGTGCCAGCAGCCCCCGCCGCGGTCAAGCTGAAGCTTTCTTT
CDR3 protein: CASSPRRGQAEAFF

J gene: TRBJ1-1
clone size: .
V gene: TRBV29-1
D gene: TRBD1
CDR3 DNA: TGCAGCGCTCGGACAGGGCAGAACACTGAAGCTTTCTTT
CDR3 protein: CSARTGQNTEAFF

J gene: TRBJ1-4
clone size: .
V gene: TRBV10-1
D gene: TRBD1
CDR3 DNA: TGCGCCAGCAGCGCAGGGGGGACCCGCGAAAAACTGTTTTTT
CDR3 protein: CASSAGGTREKLFF

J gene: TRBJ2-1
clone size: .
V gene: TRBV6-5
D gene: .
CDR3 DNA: TGTGCCAGCAGCGTAGCGTTCAGCGACAATGAGCAGTTCTTC
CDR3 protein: CASSVAFSDNEQFF

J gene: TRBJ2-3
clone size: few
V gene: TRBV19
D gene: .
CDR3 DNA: TGTGCCAGTAGTCTTCAGGGGAAGGGCACAGATACGCAGTATTTT
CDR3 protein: CASSLQGKGTDTQYF

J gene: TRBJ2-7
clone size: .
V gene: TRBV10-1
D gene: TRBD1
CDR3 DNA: TGCGCCAGCAGTCCCGGGACAGGGTGGTCCCGCGAGCAGTACTTC
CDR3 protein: CASSPGTGWSREQYF